The 5 T cell receptor beta chains presented below share a single source sample, sequenced in a study of cytotoxic CD8 clonotypes in ibrutinib-treated CLL. Measured with immunoSEQ multiplex PCR; TCRdb has only the in-frame clones, and not every one. The data show 330,000 or so clones, about 64% seen once. Specimen: PBMCs, collected after 36 months of ibrutinib treatment. These receptors all stem from a human donor with chronic lymphocytic leukemia.

This clone showed up just a few times. The chain combines TRBV9 with TRBJ2-5; D ambiguous. CDR3 length equals 13 residues. Germline V gives CDR1 SGDLS, CDR2 YYNGEE. V was shortened by 4 bases and J by 5 bases, with 12 bases between the two germline ends. For the CDR3, the DNA is TGTGCCAGCAGCATTTGGAGTGGGGAGACCCAGTACTTC. Translation: CASSIWSGETQYF.

This clone was counted a few times. The rearrangement joins TRBV5-1 to TRBJ1-5; tentative D call: TRBD1 (5 bases). Germline CDR1 reads SGHRS; CDR2 reads YFSETQ. The CDR3 sequence is 14 residues long. The V gene lost 0 bases and the J gene lost 6 bases, with 10 bases spanning the gap. The CDR3 coding sequence is TGCGCCAGCAGCTTGGAGCCGGGGCTTCAGCCCCAGCATTTT. It codes for CASSLEPGLQPQHF.

The chain is built from TRBV6-5 and TRBJ2-7; D gene ambiguous. Germline V gene data show CDR1 as MNHEY and CDR2 as SVGAGI. The V and J ends lost 0 bases and 5 bases respectively, with 17 bases between them. The CDR3 sequence is 16 residues long. CDR3 in amino acids: CASSYSFLEGVHEQYF. The DNA for the CDR3 is TGTGCCAGCAGTTACTCCTTCTTGGAAGGTGTTCACGAGCAGTACTTC.

This clone appeared a few times. The J gene is TRBJ2-7, the V gene TRBV10-3, with D hard to call. Germline V gene data show CDR1 as ENHRY and CDR2 as SYGVKD. Trimming pared 6 bases from V and 5 bases from J, leaving 8 bases between. The CDR3 is 11 amino acids. The CDR3 coding sequence is TGTGCCATCAGGACCCAAGACGAGCAGTACTTC. This translates into CAIRTQDEQYF.

About this clone: The limits of the CDR3 on the DNA are not certain, so only TCRdb's listed CDR3 is given. The chain's CDR3 is CASSAPGAGGPTGSCFF. The V gene is TRBV9, the J gene TRBJ2-2; the table's TRBD2 call for D was not verified on the DNA. Germline assignment: CDR1 SGDLS and CDR2 YYNGEE. The CDR3 comprises 17 residues, both ends counted.